This T cell receptor (beta chain) is drawn from a study of blood T cell repertoires in COVID-19. Study summary: Samples taken during acute and convalescent COVID-19 were collected in the United States, Italy and Spain. PBMCs, B-cell-depleted T cells, or T cells provided the cDNA or gDNA that made up the material.

CDR3 length: 16 residues. Germline CDR1 LGHDT, CDR2 YNNKEL (reference sequence). V gave up 0 bases and J gave up 8 bases, with 16 bases separating them. Sequencing was performed with immunoSEQ multiplex PCR; in TCRdb, only in-frame clones are kept and a portion is missing. The top ten hold under 3% of the sample, which has some 300,000 clones, about 90% seen once. The sequence derives from a woman in her 50s who had been exposed to COVID-19. The chain links TRBV3-1 (or the pseudogene TRBV3-2) to TRBJ1-4; maybe TRBD1 (6 bases). The sequenced material came from PBMCs or T cells enriched from blood (not recorded which). The CDR3 here is CASSQDWGGLQEKLFF. The CDR3 DNA reads as TGTGCCAGCAGCCAAGATTGGGGGGGGCTCCAAGAAAAACTGTTTTTT.